The clone carrying this T cell receptor (beta chain) turned up a few times. In the original analysis: Reference gene primer amplification gave nucleated cell count estimates. Using immunoSEQ multiplex PCR, the repertoire was profiled, and TCRdb retains in-frame clones only, with some absent. V and J calls plus clone size are reproduced from that table; the DNA served to infer D and trimming. Of roughly 570,000 clones listed, less than 90% are singletons. V was clipped by 7 bases and J by 4 bases, with 22 bases between them. The CDR3 has 16 amino acids. Germline values: CDR1 MNHEY, CDR2 SMNVEV (reference sequence). The record originates from a study of blood T cell repertoires in COVID-19. Study-wide background: Samples of COVID-19 (acute and convalescent) were obtained from the United States, Italy and Spain. PBMCs, B-cell-depleted T cells, or T cells provided the cDNA or gDNA that made up the material.

The sample taken for sequencing was peripheral blood. The V and J genes are TRBV27 and TRBJ1-1; D unresolved. The TCR comes from a woman aged 50 to 65 with COVID-19, enrolled during active disease. This CDR3 reads CASKPGRTRLFTEAFF. The DNA for the CDR3 is TGTGCCAGCAAACCCGGACGGACTCGGCTATTCACTGAAGCTTTCTTT.